One sample yielded the 8 T cell receptor beta chains listed below, sequenced in a study of shared clonotypes between healthy human individuals. Method: immunoSEQ multiplex PCR; TCRdb's copy keeps in-frame clones and lacks some. The sample carries some 2,500,000 clones, 90% to 95% recorded once. The sequenced material came from naive CD4+ T cells from PBMCs. The subset: CD45RA+ positively selected. The source of these receptors is a man aged 18 to 29 in good health. Some clones in this sample may be carry-over from other donors' samples.

This sequence joins TRBV5-5 and TRBJ1-2; D perhaps matches TRBD1 (6 bases). Germline V gives CDR1 SGHKS, CDR2 YYEKEE (reference sequence). V lost 3 bases and J 4 bases, leaving 25 bases between the germline ends. This CDR3 has 18 residues. CDR3: CASSSPNRTAPTIYGYTF. The CDR3 bases are TGTGCCAGCAGCTCACCTAACCGGACAGCCCCTACGATCTATGGCTACACCTTC.

The chain joins TRBV25-1 to TRBJ2-5; D remains unclear. Germline V gene sequence: CDR1 MGHDK, CDR2 SYGVNS. The CDR3 length is 12 residues. V lost 3 bases to trimming and J lost 7 bases, with 9 bases between them. The CDR3 sequence is CASSDPSGTQYF. The CDR3 DNA follows: TGTGCCAGCAGTGATCCCTCGGGGACCCAGTACTTC.

The rearrangement links TRBV5-4 to TRBJ2-1; D may be TRBD2 (5 bases). The V end was cut by 6 bases, the J end by 4 bases, with 11 bases between. From germline, CDR1 is SGHNT and CDR2 YYREEE (reference sequence). CDR3 length equals 13 residues. CDR3 DNA sequence: TGTGCCAGCATCAAACGGGGTTACAATGAGCAGTTCTTC. Translating gives CASIKRGYNEQFF. Full variable domain (rest looked up from reference TRBV5-4 and TRBJ2-1): ETGVTQSPTHLIKTRGQQVTLRCSSQSGHNTVSWYQQALGQGPQFIFQYYREEENGRGNFPPRFSGLQFPNYSSELNVNALELDDSALYLCASIKRGYNEQFFGPGTRLTVL.

This chain links TRBV7-3 with TRBJ1-1; no reliable D call. The CDR3 totals 14 residues. Trimming cost V 5 bases and J 1 base, with 11 bases left between them. Germline V lookup: CDR1 SGHTA, CDR2 FQGTGA. CDR3 residues: CASSASAGNTEAFF. DNA of the CDR3: TGTGCCAGCAGCGCATCGGCAGGGAACACTGAAGCTTTCTTT.

The count of this clone is one. The chain employs TRBV2 and TRBJ2-3, with 7 nucleotides matching TRBD1. This CDR3 is built from 16 residues. Germline V gene lookup returns CDR1 SNHLY and CDR2 FYNNEI. With V trimmed by 5 bases and J by 1 base, 9 bases remained unmatched. Written as DNA, the CDR3 is TGTGCCAGCAGTCTTGGTAACAGGGGAGGCACAGATACGCAGTATTTT. Translating it yields CASSLGNRGGTDTQYF.

The chain uses TRBV29-1 and TRBJ1-1; a possible D gene is TRBD1 (5 bases). V gave up 4 bases and J gave up 4 bases, with 13 bases separating them. The CDR3 length is 13 residues. Germline loops: CDR1 SQVTM, CDR2 ANQGSEA. This chain's CDR3 is CSVGYQGFTEAFF. In DNA, the CDR3 is TGCAGCGTTGGATATCAGGGCTTCACTGAAGCTTTCTTT.

The CDR3: CASSRRGGAYYGYTF. For the CDR3, the DNA is TGTGCCAGCAGCCGCAGGGGGGGGGCCTACTATGGCTACACCTTC. The V gene is TRBV27, the J gene TRBJ1-2, with 7 bases fitting TRBD1. Trimming at V came to 6 bases and at J to 3 bases, leaving 10 bases not matched to a gene. CDR3 size: 15 residues. In germline, CDR1 is MNHEY, CDR2 SMNVEV (reference sequence).

The sample holds one count of this clone. Here the CDR3 reads CASSLLGLTYEQYF. In DNA, the CDR3 is TGTGCCAGCAGCTTATTGGGACTAACATACGAGCAGTACTTC. This chain connects TRBV7-2 to TRBJ2-7, with 7 positions matching TRBD2. J gave up 4 bases and V 2 bases, and 5 bases lay outside the gene matches. This CDR3 contains 14 residues. Germline CDR1 and CDR2: SGHTA and FQGNSA. Complete variable domain (other parts from reference TRBV7-2 and TRBJ2-7): GAGVSQSPSNKVTEKGKDVELRCDPISGHTALYWYRQSLGQGLEFLIYFQGNSAPDKSGLPSDRFSAERTGGSVSTLTIQRTQQEDSAVYLCASSLLGLTYEQYFGPGTRLTVT.